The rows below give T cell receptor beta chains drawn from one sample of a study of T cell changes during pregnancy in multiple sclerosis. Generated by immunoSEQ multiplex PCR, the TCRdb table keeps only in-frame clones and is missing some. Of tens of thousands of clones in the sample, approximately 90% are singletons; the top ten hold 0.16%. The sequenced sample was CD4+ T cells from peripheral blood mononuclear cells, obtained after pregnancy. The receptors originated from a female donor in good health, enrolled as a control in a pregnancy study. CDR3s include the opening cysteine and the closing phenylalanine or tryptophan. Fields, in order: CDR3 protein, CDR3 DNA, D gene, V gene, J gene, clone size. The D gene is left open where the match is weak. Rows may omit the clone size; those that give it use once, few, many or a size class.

CDR3aa: CASSIQVNTEAFF
CDR3nt: TGTGCCAGTAGTATACAGGTGAACACTGAAGCTTTCTTT
d_gene: .
v_gene: TRBV19
j_gene: TRBJ1-1
abundance: .

CDR3aa: CASSTGQKGSYEQYF
CDR3nt: TGTGCCAGTAGTACAGGACAAAAGGGGTCCTACGAGCAGTACTTC
d_gene: .
v_gene: TRBV19
j_gene: TRBJ2-7
abundance: .

CDR3aa: CASSQGVVGGGYGYTF
CDR3nt: TGCGCCAGCAGCCAAGGGGTGGTGGGGGGAGGCTATGGCTACACCTTC
d_gene: .
v_gene: TRBV4-3
j_gene: TRBJ1-2
abundance: .

CDR3aa: CASSFASGVGELFF
CDR3nt: TGCGCCAGCAGCTTTGCTAGCGGGGTCGGGGAGCTGTTTTTT
d_gene: TRBD2
v_gene: TRBV5-1
j_gene: TRBJ2-2
abundance: .

CDR3aa: CASKMAGLSYEQYF
CDR3nt: TGTGCCAGCAAGATGGCGGGGTTGTCCTACGAGCAGTACTTC
d_gene: .
v_gene: TRBV2
j_gene: TRBJ2-7
abundance: .

CDR3aa: CASSQVAGGPYEQYF
CDR3nt: TGCGCCAGCAGCCAAGTAGCGGGGGGGCCCTACGAGCAGTACTTC
d_gene: TRBD2
v_gene: TRBV4-3
j_gene: TRBJ2-7
abundance: .

CDR3aa: CASSRRGGTEAFF
CDR3nt: TGCGCCAGCAGTCGGCGCGGGGGCACTGAAGCTTTCTTT
d_gene: .
v_gene: TRBV4-3
j_gene: TRBJ1-1
abundance: .

CDR3aa: CASRYRDRGTYEQYF
CDR3nt: TGTGCCAGCAGATACCGGGACAGGGGAACCTACGAGCAGTACTTC
d_gene: TRBD1
v_gene: TRBV6-1
j_gene: TRBJ2-7
abundance: .

CDR3aa: CASSPGTGVGREQYF
CDR3nt: TGTGCCAGCAGCCCCGGGACAGGGGTAGGTCGGGAGCAGTACTTC
d_gene: TRBD1
v_gene: TRBV7-3
j_gene: TRBJ2-7
abundance: .

CDR3aa: CASSTEGRRNTEAFF
CDR3nt: TGTGCCAGCAGCACGGAGGGACGTAGGAACACTGAAGCTTTCTTT
d_gene: .
v_gene: TRBV5-5
j_gene: TRBJ1-1
abundance: .

CDR3aa: CASSLAGAKNIQYF
CDR3nt: TGTGCCAGCAGTTTAGCAGGGGCTAAAAACATTCAGTACTTC
d_gene: .
v_gene: TRBV28
j_gene: TRBJ2-4
abundance: .

CDR3aa: CASSGFREGQYF
CDR3nt: TGTGCCAGCTCAGGCTTTCGAGAGGGGCAGTACTTC
d_gene: .
v_gene: TRBV18
j_gene: TRBJ2-7
abundance: .

CDR3aa: CASSFRGIAGGPGELFF
CDR3nt: TGTGCCAGCAGCTTCCGGGGCATAGCGGGGGGGCCCGGGGAGCTGTTTTTT
d_gene: TRBD2
v_gene: TRBV11-3
j_gene: TRBJ2-2
abundance: .

CDR3aa: CASSPPDSNEKLFF
CDR3nt: TGTGCCAGCTCACCACCGGACAGTAATGAAAAACTGTTTTTT
d_gene: .
v_gene: TRBV18
j_gene: TRBJ1-4
abundance: .

CDR3aa: CASSPEATINSPLHF
CDR3nt: TGTGCCAGCAGTCCTGAGGCTACCATAAATTCACCCCTCCACTTT
d_gene: .
v_gene: TRBV6-5
j_gene: TRBJ1-6
abundance: .

CDR3aa: CASSQDAGTSGSNEQFF
CDR3nt: TGTGCCAGCAGCCAAGATGCCGGGACTAGCGGCTCAAATGAGCAGTTCTTC
d_gene: TRBD2
v_gene: TRBV4-2
j_gene: TRBJ2-1
abundance: .

CDR3aa: CAIRLTGQYGYTF
CDR3nt: TGTGCCATCAGACTTACGGGACAGTATGGCTACACCTTC
d_gene: TRBD1
v_gene: TRBV10-3
j_gene: TRBJ1-2
abundance: .

CDR3aa: CASSPSGGIDTQYF
CDR3nt: TGTGCCAGCAGCCCGAGCGGGGGGATAGATACGCAGTATTTT
d_gene: TRBD2
v_gene: TRBV7-3
j_gene: TRBJ2-3
abundance: .

CDR3aa: CASSLGNTGNQPQHF
CDR3nt: TGTGCCAGCAGCTTAGGGAATACAGGGAATCAGCCCCAGCATTTT
d_gene: .
v_gene: TRBV7-9
j_gene: TRBJ1-5
abundance: .

CDR3aa: CASSQTDTGELFF
CDR3nt: TGTGCCAGCAGTCAGACAGACACCGGGGAGCTGTTTTTT
d_gene: .
v_gene: TRBV6-6
j_gene: TRBJ2-2
abundance: once

CDR3aa: CASSATQYEQYF
CDR3nt: TGTGCCAGCAGTGCTACGCAATACGAGCAGTACTTC
d_gene: .
v_gene: TRBV2
j_gene: TRBJ2-7
abundance: few

CDR3aa: CASSPTSGGDTQYF
CDR3nt: TGCGCCAGCAGCCCCACTAGCGGGGGTGATACGCAGTATTTT
d_gene: TRBD2
v_gene: TRBV5-1
j_gene: TRBJ2-3
abundance: .

CDR3aa: CASSPLTVNTEAFF
CDR3nt: TGTGCCAGCTCACCTCTAACAGTGAACACTGAAGCTTTCTTT
d_gene: .
v_gene: TRBV18
j_gene: TRBJ1-1
abundance: .

CDR3aa: CASSSQGGLNTEAFF
CDR3nt: TGTGCCAGCAGCTCGCAGGGCGGATTGAACACTGAAGCTTTCTTT
d_gene: .
v_gene: TRBV7-2
j_gene: TRBJ1-1
abundance: .

CDR3aa: CAWSAGFNEKLFF
CDR3nt: TGTGCCTGGAGTGCGGGGTTTAATGAAAAACTGTTTTTT
d_gene: .
v_gene: TRBV30
j_gene: TRBJ1-4
abundance: .

CDR3aa: CASSQDPAGGRYGYTF
CDR3nt: TGCGCCAGCAGCCAAGACCCCGCAGGGGGCCGCTATGGCTACACCTTC
d_gene: TRBD1
v_gene: TRBV4-3
j_gene: TRBJ1-2
abundance: .

CDR3aa: CASSILDRDYGYTF
CDR3nt: TGCGCCAGCAGCATTCTTGACAGGGACTATGGCTACACCTTC
d_gene: TRBD1
v_gene: TRBV5-1
j_gene: TRBJ1-2
abundance: .

CDR3aa: CASSQLAGYQETQYF
CDR3nt: TGTGCCAGCAGCCAACTAGCGGGGTATCAAGAGACCCAGTACTTC
d_gene: TRBD2
v_gene: TRBV14
j_gene: TRBJ2-5
abundance: .